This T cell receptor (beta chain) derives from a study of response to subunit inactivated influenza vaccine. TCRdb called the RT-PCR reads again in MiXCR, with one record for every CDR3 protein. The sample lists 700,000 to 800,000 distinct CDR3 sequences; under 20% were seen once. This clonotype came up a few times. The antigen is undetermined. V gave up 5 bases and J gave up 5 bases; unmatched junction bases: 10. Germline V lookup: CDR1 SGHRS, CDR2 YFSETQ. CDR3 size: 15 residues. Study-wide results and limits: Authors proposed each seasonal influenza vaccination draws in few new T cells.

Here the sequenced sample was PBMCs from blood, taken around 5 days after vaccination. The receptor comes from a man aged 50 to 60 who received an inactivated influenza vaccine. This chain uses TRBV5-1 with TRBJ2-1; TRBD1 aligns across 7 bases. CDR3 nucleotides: TGCGCCAGCAGTTCACGTGAGGACAGGAACAATGAGCAGTTCTTC. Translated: CASSSREDRNNEQFF.